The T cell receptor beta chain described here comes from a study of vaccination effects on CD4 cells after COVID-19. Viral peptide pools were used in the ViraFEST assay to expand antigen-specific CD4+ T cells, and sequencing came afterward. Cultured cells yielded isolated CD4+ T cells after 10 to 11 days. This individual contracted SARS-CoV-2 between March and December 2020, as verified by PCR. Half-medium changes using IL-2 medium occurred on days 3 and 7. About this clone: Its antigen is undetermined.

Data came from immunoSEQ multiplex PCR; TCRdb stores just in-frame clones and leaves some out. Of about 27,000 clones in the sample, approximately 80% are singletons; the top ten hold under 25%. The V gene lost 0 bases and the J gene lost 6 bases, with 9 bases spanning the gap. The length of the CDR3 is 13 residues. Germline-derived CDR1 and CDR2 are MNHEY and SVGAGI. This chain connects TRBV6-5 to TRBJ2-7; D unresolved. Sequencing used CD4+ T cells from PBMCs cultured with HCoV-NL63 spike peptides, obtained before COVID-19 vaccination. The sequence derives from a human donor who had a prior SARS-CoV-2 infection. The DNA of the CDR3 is TGTGCCAGCAGTTACTCGGCGCTCGTCGAGCAGTACTTC. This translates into CASSYSALVEQYF.